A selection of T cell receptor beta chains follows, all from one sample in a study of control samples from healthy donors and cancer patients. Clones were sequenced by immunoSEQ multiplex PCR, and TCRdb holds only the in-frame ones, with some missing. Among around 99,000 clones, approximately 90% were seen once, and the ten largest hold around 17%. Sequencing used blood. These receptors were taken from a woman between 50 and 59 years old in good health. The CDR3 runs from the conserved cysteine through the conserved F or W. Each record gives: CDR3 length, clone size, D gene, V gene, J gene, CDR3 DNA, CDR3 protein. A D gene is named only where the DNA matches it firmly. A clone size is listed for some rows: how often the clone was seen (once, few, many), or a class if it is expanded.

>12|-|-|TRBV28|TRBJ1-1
TGTGCCAGCAGTTGGGCGAACACTGAAGCTTTCTTT
CASSWANTEAFF
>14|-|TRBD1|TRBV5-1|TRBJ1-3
TGCGCCAGCAGCTTGGACAGGGGTGGAAACACCATATATTTT
CASSLDRGGNTIYF
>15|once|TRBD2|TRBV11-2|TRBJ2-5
TGTGCCAGCAGCTTGGGGACTAGCGAGTCTGAGACCCAGTACTTC
CASSLGTSESETQYF
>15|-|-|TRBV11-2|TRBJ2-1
TGTGCCAGCAGCGCGCGGCCGGGTGGGGGTTCTGAGCAGTTCTTC
CASSARPGGGSEQFF
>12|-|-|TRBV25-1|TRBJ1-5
TGTGCCAGCAGTGAAGGGGCCCTGCCCCAGCATTTT
CASSEGALPQHF
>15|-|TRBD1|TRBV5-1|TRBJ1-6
TGCGCCAGCAGCTCGGAACAGGGGATCAATTCACCCCTCCACTTT
CASSSEQGINSPLHF
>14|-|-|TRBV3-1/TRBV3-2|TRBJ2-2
TGTGCCAGCAGCCCGACCCGACGAGGAGGGGAGCTGTTTTTT
CASSPTRRGGELFF
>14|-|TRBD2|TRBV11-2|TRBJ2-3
TGTGCCAGCAGCTTAGACACCGGGACTAGTCCGCAGTATTTT
CASSLDTGTSPQYF
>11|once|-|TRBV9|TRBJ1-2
TGTGCCAGCAGTGAAGGCTATGGCTACACCTTC
CASSEGYGYTF
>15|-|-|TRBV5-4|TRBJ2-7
TGTGCCAGCAGCGTACCCTCTTTAGGATCCTACGAGCAGTACTTC
CASSVPSLGSYEQYF
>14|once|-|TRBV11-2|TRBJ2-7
TGTGCCAGCAGCTTTTTTACGGGAGCCAACGAGCAGTACTTC
CASSFFTGANEQYF
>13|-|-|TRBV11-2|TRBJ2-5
TGTGCCAGCAGCCGCGGCCACCAAGAGACCCAGTACTTC
CASSRGHQETQYF
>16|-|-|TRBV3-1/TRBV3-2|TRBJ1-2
TGTGCCAGCAGCCAAGATCCGTCAGGTTGGGGCTATGGCTACACCTTC
CASSQDPSGWGYGYTF
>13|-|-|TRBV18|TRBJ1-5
TGTGCCAGCTCACAAGGACAGAATCAGCCCCAGCATTTT
CASSQGQNQPQHF
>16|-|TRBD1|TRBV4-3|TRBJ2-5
TGCGCCAGCAGCCCCCGGACAGGTGAAAGCCAAGAGACCCAGTACTTC
CASSPRTGESQETQYF
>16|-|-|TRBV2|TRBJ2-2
TGTGCCAGCAGGGGAGTAGCGCTCACGAACACCGGGGAGCTGTTTTTT
CASRGVALTNTGELFF
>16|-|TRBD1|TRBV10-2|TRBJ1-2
TGCGCCAGCAGTGGACAGGGGGAAACTTCTAACTATGGCTACACCTTC
CASSGQGETSNYGYTF
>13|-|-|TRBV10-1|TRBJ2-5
TGCGCCAGCAGTGTTGACAGAGAAGAGACCCAGTACTTC
CASSVDREETQYF
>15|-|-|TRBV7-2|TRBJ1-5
TGTGCCAGCAGCCCTTTCGGGGGTAGCAATCAGCCCCAGCATTTT
CASSPFGGSNQPQHF
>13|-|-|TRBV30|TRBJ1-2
TGTGCCTGGATTGAACAGTTATTCGGTGGCTACACCTTC
CAWIEQLFGGYTF
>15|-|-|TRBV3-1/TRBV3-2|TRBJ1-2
TGTGCCAGCAGCCAAGATTGGGGGACTAACTATGGCTACACCTTC
CASSQDWGTNYGYTF
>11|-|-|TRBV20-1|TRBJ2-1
TGCAGTGCTAGGGGGGGGCCGCAGCAGTTCTTC
CSARGGPQQFF
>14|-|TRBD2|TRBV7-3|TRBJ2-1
TGTGCCAGCAGCCCGGGACTATCAGGCAATGAGCAGTTCTTC
CASSPGLSGNEQFF
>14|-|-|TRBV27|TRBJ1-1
TGTGCCAGCAGTAAGAGACAGTTGAACACTGAAGCTTTCTTT
CASSKRQLNTEAFF
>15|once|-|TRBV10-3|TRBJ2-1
TGTGCCATCAGCGCCGCGGCGGGGTCCTACAATGAGCAGTTCTTC
CAISAAAGSYNEQFF
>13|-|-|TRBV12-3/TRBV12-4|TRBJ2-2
TGTGCCAGCAGCCGGACCCCCACCGGGGAGCTGTTTTTT
CASSRTPTGELFF
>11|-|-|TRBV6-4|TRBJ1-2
TGTGCCACCCGAGGAATTGATGGCTACACCTTC
CATRGIDGYTF
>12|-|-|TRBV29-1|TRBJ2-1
TGCAGCTTCCGAGGGGGTACTAATGAGCAGTTCTTC
CSFRGGTNEQFF
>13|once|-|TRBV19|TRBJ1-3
TGTGCCAGTAGGGGCGTCCCTGGAAACACCATATATTTT
CASRGVPGNTIYF
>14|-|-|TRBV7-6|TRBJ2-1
TGTGCCAGCAGCTTTCCCGGCAGTGGCAATGAGCAGTTCTTC
CASSFPGSGNEQFF
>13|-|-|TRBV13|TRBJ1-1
TGTGCCAGCAGCCGGACAGAGAGGGCTGAAGCTTTCTTT
CASSRTERAEAFF
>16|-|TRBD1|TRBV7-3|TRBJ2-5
TGTGCCAGCAGCCCCGAACCGGGACAGGGGCGAGAGACCCAGTACTTC
CASSPEPGQGRETQYF
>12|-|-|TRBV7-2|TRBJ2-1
TGTGCCAGCAGCACAGGTGGCAATGAGCAGTTCTTC
CASSTGGNEQFF
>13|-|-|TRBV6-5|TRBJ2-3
TGTGCCAGCCTTCGACCGGGCACAGATACGCAGTATTTT
CASLRPGTDTQYF
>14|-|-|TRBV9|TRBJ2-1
TGTGCCAGCGATCGCACTAGTGTCGGCAATGAGCAGTTCTTC
CASDRTSVGNEQFF
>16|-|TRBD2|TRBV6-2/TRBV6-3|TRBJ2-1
TGTGCCAGCAGTCAACCGAGCGGGAGCTCCTACAATGAGCAGTTCTTC
CASSQPSGSSYNEQFF
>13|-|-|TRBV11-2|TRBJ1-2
TGTGCCAGCAGCTCCAATATGAACTATGGCTACACCTTC
CASSSNMNYGYTF